The 24 T cell receptor beta chains reported below all come from one sample, sequenced in a study of blood T cell repertoires in COVID-19. The repertoire was sequenced with immunoSEQ multiplex PCR; TCRdb's copy has only in-frame clones and lacks some. Of about 300,000 clones in the sample, roughly 91% are singletons; the top ten hold 1.5% to 2%. Material: peripheral blood. These receptor sequences come from a woman in her twenties or thirties with COVID-19, enrolled during active disease.

The chain uses TRBV19 and TRBJ1-6; unclear D gene. This CDR3 has 16 residues. The germline V and J ends were trimmed by 3 bases and 2 bases, with 11 bases remaining between them. Germline V gene lookup returns CDR1 LNHDA and CDR2 SQIVND (reference sequence). CDR3 region: CASSIATEAYNSPLHF. Written as DNA, the CDR3 is TGTGCCAGTAGTATCGCCACTGAAGCCTATAATTCACCCCTCCACTTT.

The chain links TRBV7-8 to TRBJ2-3; D unclear. Trimming took off 5 bases at V and 0 bases at J, with 6 bases between the two ends. The CDR3 is made up of 13 amino acids. The germline CDR1 and CDR2 sequences are SGHVS and FQNEAQ. CDR3 sequence (DNA): TGTGCCAGCAGCCTGGCTAGCACAGATACGCAGTATTTT. Amino acids: CASSLASTDTQYF. The whole variable domain, filled in from reference TRBV7-8 and TRBJ2-3, reads GAGVSQSPRYKVAKRGQDVALRCDPISGHVSLFWYQQALGQGPEFLTYFQNEAQLDKSGLPSDRFFAERPEGSVSTLKIQRTQQEDSAVYLCASSLASTDTQYFGPGTRLTVL.

This clone was picked up a small number of times. This chain uses TRBV14 with TRBJ1-1; D might be TRBD1 (6 bases). Deletions cut 0 bases from V and 3 bases from J, with 17 bases between. In germline, CDR1 is SGHDN, CDR2 FVKESK. The CDR3 runs to 17 residues. The CDR3 nucleotides are TGTGCCAGCAGCCAAGATGGGGGCGGACTTGCCGACACTGAAGCTTTCTTT. Protein sequence: CASSQDGGGLADTEAFF. The complete variable domain, with remaining parts taken from reference TRBV14 and TRBJ1-1, reads EAGVTQFPSHSVIEKGQTVTLRCDPISGHDNLYWYRRVMGKEIKFLLHFVKESKQDESGMPNNRFLAERTGGTYSTLKVQPAELEDSGVYFCASSQDGGGLADTEAFFGQGTRLTVV.

This chain uses TRBV7-2 with TRBJ1-1, with D possibly TRBD1 on 5 matching bases. Germline V lookup: CDR1 SGHTA, CDR2 FQGNSA. The CDR3 runs 15 residues. V gave up 0 bases and J gave up 0 bases, with 8 bases separating them. The CDR3 protein is CASSLARGMNTEAFF. In nucleotides, the CDR3 is TGTGCCAGCAGCTTAGCGCGGGGGATGAACACTGAAGCTTTCTTT.

The V and J genes are TRBV9 and TRBJ2-3, with 13 bases lining up with TRBD2. Germline lookup yields CDR1 SGDLS and CDR2 YYNGEE. The V gene end was trimmed by 3 bases and the J gene end by 5 bases; junction bases not matched to a gene: 3. This CDR3 is built from 15 residues. The CDR3 is CASSAGLAGRDTQYF. The CDR3 nucleotides read TGTGCCAGCAGCGCGGGACTAGCGGGGAGAGATACGCAGTATTTT.

V gene TRBV23-1 combines with J gene TRBJ2-7; 10 bases align to TRBD1. TRBV23-1 is treated as an ORF (open reading frame) with a function not yet certain. J was trimmed by 2 bases and V by 2 bases; bases with no gene match: 6. CDR3 size: 16 residues. CDR3 DNA sequence: TGCGCCAGCAGTCAAGGCCGGGACAGGGGAACCTACGAGCAGTACGTC. This translates into CASSQGRDRGTYEQYV.

This sequence joins TRBV7-6 and TRBJ2-5, with TRBD2 matching 10 bases. Per germline, CDR1 SGHVS and CDR2 FNYEAQ. The CDR3 loop spans 14 amino acids. J was trimmed by 5 bases and V by 3 bases; bases with no gene match: 3. CDR3 DNA sequence: TGTGCCAGCAGCTTTAGCGGGGGGCGGGAGACCCAGTACTTC. As protein: CASSFSGGRETQYF.

The rearrangement uses TRBV18 and TRBJ2-5; D is uncertain. CDR3 length: 12 residues. Germline V CDR1 and CDR2: KGHSH, LQKENI. The V end was cut by 4 bases, the J end by 1 base, with 4 bases between. CDR3 in amino acids: CASSQLQETQYF. The CDR3 DNA follows: TGTGCCAGCTCACAACTCCAAGAGACCCAGTACTTC. The full variable domain, completed using reference TRBV18 and TRBJ2-5, is NAGVMQNPRHLVRRRGQEARLRCSPMKGHSHVYWYRQLPEEGLKFMVYLQKENIIDESGMPKERFSAEFPKEGPSILRIQQVVRGDSAAYFCASSQLQETQYFGPGTRLLVL.

This chain uses TRBV19 with TRBJ1-2; D is ambiguous. This CDR3 has 12 residues. CDR1 LNHDA and CDR2 SQIVND come from the germline V gene (reference sequence). V was trimmed by 5 bases and J by 7 bases, leaving 11 bases between them. CDR3 DNA: TGTGCCAGTAGTCTGGGAGAGTTTGGCTACACCTTC. As protein: CASSLGEFGYTF. Together with reference TRBV19 and TRBJ1-2, the CDR3 gives the full variable domain: DGGITQSPKYLFRKEGQNVTLSCEQNLNHDAMYWYRQDPGQGLRLIYYSQIVNDFQKGDIAEGYSVSREKKESFPLTVTSAQKNPTAFYLCASSLGEFGYTFGSGTRLTVV.

The chain carries TRBV10-3 and TRBJ1-1; D gene ambiguous. Germline V lookup: CDR1 ENHRY, CDR2 SYGVKD. The CDR3 covers 13 residues. V was cut by 10 bases and J by 1 base, with 13 bases left in between. As DNA, the CDR3 is TGTGCCACGGAAGGAGAGGGGAACACTGAAGCTTTCTTT. Translation gives CATEGEGNTEAFF.

The V gene is TRBV5-1, the J gene TRBJ1-5; TRBD1 is a possible D gene (6 bases). Germline assignment: CDR1 SGHRS and CDR2 YFSETQ. The CDR3 contains 15 residues. Trimming removed 4 bases at V and 2 bases at J, with 13 bases between. The chain's CDR3 is CASSKEAGGNQPQHF. CDR3 in DNA: TGCGCCAGCAGCAAAGAGGCAGGGGGCAATCAGCCCCAGCATTTT.

The CDR3 reads CATSDRHGTDTQYF. CDR3 in DNA: TGTGCCACCAGTGACCGACATGGGACAGATACGCAGTATTTT. V usage is TRBV24-1 and J usage is TRBJ2-3; D gene ambiguous. The CDR3 consists of 14 residues. Germline V gives CDR1 KGHDR, CDR2 SFDVKD. The V and J ends lost 4 bases and 3 bases respectively, with 10 bases between them.

The chain couples TRBV4-3 to TRBJ2-1, with a possible D match to TRBD1 (6 bases). Trimming stripped 5 bases from V and 3 bases from J, with 17 bases between. Germline V gene lookup returns CDR1 LGHNA and CDR2 YSLEER. CDR3 length: 16 residues. The CDR3 is CASSWGHWNDYNEQFF. CDR3 DNA: TGCGCCAGCAGCTGGGGACATTGGAACGACTACAATGAGCAGTTCTTC.

This chain links TRBV7-9 with TRBJ1-5; 10 nucleotides agree with TRBD1. This CDR3 region has 15 residues. V lost 1 base to trimming and J lost 6 bases; unmatched junction nucleotides: 3. The germline V gene has CDR1 SEHNR and CDR2 FQNEAQ (reference sequence). In nucleotides, the CDR3 is TGTGCCAGCAGCTTAGTCGGACAGGGGGGTCAGCCCCAGCATTTT. Translating it yields CASSLVGQGGQPQHF.

V gene TRBV3-1 (or the pseudogene TRBV3-2) combines with J gene TRBJ1-2; 8 bases map to TRBD1. Trimming at V came to 2 bases and at J to 4 bases, leaving 0 bases not matched to a gene. The CDR3 runs to 13 residues. Germline CDR1 and CDR2: LGHDT and YNNKEL (reference sequence). CDR3 nucleotide sequence: TGTGCCAGCAGCCAAACAGGGGGCTATGGCTACACCTTC. This sequence encodes CASSQTGGYGYTF.

The J gene is TRBJ2-7, the V gene TRBV5-1, with D possibly matching TRBD2 (6 bases). This CDR3 has 16 amino acids. The V gene lost 4 bases and the J gene lost 0 bases, with 17 bases spanning the gap. Germline V gene data show CDR1 as SGHRS and CDR2 as YFSETQ. The CDR3 protein is CASSRSRGGSSYEQYF. DNA for the CDR3: TGCGCCAGCAGCAGATCCCGAGGAGGGAGCTCCTACGAGCAGTACTTC.

This chain connects TRBV6-2 or TRBV6-3 to TRBJ2-7; D ambiguous. Germline V CDR1 and CDR2: MNHEY, SVGEGT. The CDR3 runs to 14 residues. V was pared by 1 base and J by 0 bases, with 7 bases between. The chain's CDR3 is CASSYYSFSYEQYF. The CDR3 nucleotides are TGTGCCAGCAGTTACTACTCGTTCTCCTACGAGCAGTACTTC.

This clone was observed a single time. This chain links TRBV2 with TRBJ1-2; 7 bases are a match to TRBD1. Germline V CDR1 and CDR2: SNHLY, FYNNEI. Trimming cost V 7 bases and J 6 bases; bases outside gene matches: 11. There are 14 residues in the CDR3. DNA of the CDR3: TGTGCCAGCACGGGTTTCACGGGGACAGATGGCTACACCTTC. Amino acid sequence: CASTGFTGTDGYTF.

V and J are TRBV3-1 (or the pseudogene TRBV3-2) and TRBJ2-5, with D tentatively TRBD1 (6 bases). V lost 4 bases and J lost 0, with 12 bases in between. This CDR3 is 15 amino acids long. Germline loops: CDR1 LGHDT, CDR2 YNNKEL (reference sequence). CDR3 sequence: CASSLRGGNQETQYF. The CDR3, as DNA: TGTGCCAGCAGCCTCAGAGGGGGTAACCAAGAGACCCAGTACTTC.

This clone was seen a handful of times. J is TRBJ2-4 and V is TRBV6-4; the D is unclear. Germline V CDR1 and CDR2: MRHNA, SNTAGT. CDR3 length: 16 residues. V was shortened by 0 bases and J by 2 bases, with 11 bases between the two germline ends. The CDR3 loop reads CASSDSITSSKNIQYF. CDR3 sequence (DNA): TGTGCCAGCAGTGACTCGATTACCAGTTCCAAAAACATTCAGTACTTC.

The CDR3 loop reads CASSRTGGTNYGYTF. In DNA, the CDR3 is TGTGCCAGTAGTAGAACAGGGGGAACGAACTATGGCTACACCTTC. The genes are TRBV19 and TRBJ1-2, with TRBD1 identical over 8 bases. J gave up 2 bases and V 4 bases, and 6 bases lay outside the gene matches. CDR1 is LNHDA, CDR2 SQIVND, per germline (reference sequence). The CDR3 spans 15 residues.

The J gene is TRBJ1-4, the V gene TRBV28; D remains ambiguous. Germline V gives CDR1 MDHEN, CDR2 SYDVKM. The CDR3 has 13 amino acids. The V and J ends lost 7 bases and 4 bases respectively, with 10 bases between them. CDR3 amino acids: CASTESGNEKLFF. CDR3 in DNA: TGTGCCAGCACCGAGTCGGGTAATGAAAAACTGTTTTTT.

This sequence joins TRBV5-8 and TRBJ1-6; 7 bases align to TRBD1. Germline V gene data show CDR1 as SGHTS and CDR2 as YDEGEE. J was trimmed by 9 bases and V by 4 bases; bases with no gene match: 13. The CDR3 consists of 16 residues. CDR3 in amino acids: CASSQTGALSPSPLHF. The CDR3 nucleotides are TGTGCCAGCAGCCAAACAGGGGCTCTGTCTCCTTCACCCCTCCACTTT.

The chain recombines TRBV4-1 with TRBJ2-1; unclear D gene. Trimming cost V 0 bases and J 4 bases, with 13 bases left between them. Germline V gene sequence: CDR1 MGHRA, CDR2 YSYEKL. The CDR3 extends over 16 amino acids. Written as DNA, the CDR3 is TGCGCCAGCAGCCAAGAACGGATGGCGGTTTACAATGAGCAGTTCTTC. It translates to CASSQERMAVYNEQFF.